The present T cell receptor (beta chain) was sequenced within a study of T cell changes during pregnancy in multiple sclerosis. Using immunoSEQ multiplex PCR, the repertoire was profiled, and TCRdb retains in-frame clones only, with some absent. The data hold around 100,000 clones, with roughly 92% observed a single time. J lost 6 bases, V lost 3 bases, and 4 bases had no gene match. This CDR3 has 16 residues. CDR1 is KGHSH and CDR2 is LQKENI in the germline V gene. Sample: peripheral blood, taken after pregnancy. The sequence came from a female donor with multiple sclerosis, enrolled in a pregnancy study. The chain employs TRBV18 and TRBJ2-1, with 14 bases identical to TRBD2. CDR3 DNA: TGTGCCAGCTCACCGCGACTAGCGGGAGGGGGCAATGAGCAGTTCTTC. Protein product: CASSPRLAGGGNEQFF.